This TCR beta chain comes out of a study of CD8 T cells in Susac syndrome. Across the study: Susac syndrome patients were untreated, on corticosteroids with some adding intravenous immunoglobulin, or on intravenous immunoglobulin only.

Negative isolation was applied to CD8+ and CD4+ T cells, and FACS enrichment was applied to TEMRA cells. The CDR3 consists of 13 residues. Trimming shortened V by 8 bases and J by 0 bases, and 10 bases separated the two germline ends. The RNA, about 0.5 to 1 ug, was put through reverse transcription using random hexamers. TCR beta CDR3 was amplified by immunoSEQ covering 54 Vbeta and 13 Jbeta. Each CDR3 protein gets one entry after TCRdb re-called the immunoSEQ multiplex PCR reads with MiXCR. The table shows 140,000 or so distinct CDR3 sequences, with approximately 96% occurring only once. The chain joins TRBV12-3 or TRBV12-4 to TRBJ1-1; D ambiguous. The receptor's source is a human donor with Susac syndrome. Sequencing was performed on CD4+ T cells from PBMCs. The CDR3 sequence is CASRRFMNTEAFF. DNA of the CDR3: TGTGCCAGCCGACGGTTCATGAACACTGAAGCTTTCTTT.